A selection of T cell receptor beta chains follows, all from one sample in a study of cytomegalovirus exposure and HLA in healthy donors. Using immunoSEQ multiplex PCR, the repertoire was profiled, and TCRdb retains in-frame clones only, with some absent. The repertoire holds some 120,000 clones, with around 75% as singletons. Sequencing was performed on PBMCs. Source of these receptors: a woman between 45 and 65 years old in good health and CMV-seropositive. The CDR3 runs from the conserved cysteine through the conserved F or W. Fields, in order: J gene, D gene, V gene, clone size, CDR3 protein, CDR3 DNA. The D gene is left open where the match is weak. Rows give clone size only sometimes, using once, few, many, or a class for an expanded clone.

j_call: TRBJ1-5
d_call: TRBD1
v_call: TRBV6-1
clone_size: -
cdr3_aa: CASSGTRGYYQPQHF
cdr3_nt: TGTGCCAGCAGTGGTACCAGGGGGTACTACCAGCCCCAGCATTTT

j_call: TRBJ2-3
d_call: TRBD2
v_call: TRBV5-1
clone_size: -
cdr3_aa: CASSPVAGGDTQYF
cdr3_nt: TGCGCCAGCAGCCCTGTAGCGGGAGGAGATACGCAGTATTTT

j_call: TRBJ2-7
d_call: -
v_call: TRBV7-2
clone_size: -
cdr3_aa: CASSSTTYEQYF
cdr3_nt: TGTGCCAGCAGCTCCACTACCTACGAGCAGTACTTC

j_call: TRBJ2-7
d_call: -
v_call: TRBV7-2
clone_size: few
cdr3_aa: CASSPWQGTYEQYF
cdr3_nt: TGTGCCAGCAGCCCCTGGCAGGGGACCTACGAGCAGTACTTC

j_call: TRBJ1-2
d_call: TRBD1
v_call: TRBV18
clone_size: few
cdr3_aa: CASSQGANYGYTF
cdr3_nt: TGTGCCAGCTCCCAGGGGGCTAACTATGGCTACACCTTC

j_call: TRBJ2-7
d_call: TRBD1
v_call: TRBV5-5
clone_size: once
cdr3_aa: CASRPAGTGVPYEQYF
cdr3_nt: TGTGCCAGCAGACCCGCCGGGACAGGGGTACCCTACGAGCAGTACTTC

j_call: TRBJ2-1
d_call: TRBD2
v_call: TRBV9
clone_size: -
cdr3_aa: CASSGILAGGSYNEQFF
cdr3_nt: TGTGCCAGCAGTGGAATCCTAGCGGGAGGTTCCTACAATGAGCAGTTCTTC

j_call: TRBJ2-3
d_call: -
v_call: TRBV4-1
clone_size: -
cdr3_aa: CASSSRQQNTDTQYF
cdr3_nt: TGCGCCAGCAGCTCCCGACAACAAAACACAGATACGCAGTATTTT

j_call: TRBJ2-2
d_call: TRBD2
v_call: TRBV6-6
clone_size: -
cdr3_aa: CASSYGLAGELFF
cdr3_nt: TGTGCCAGCAGTTACGGACTAGCGGGGGAGCTGTTTTTT

j_call: TRBJ1-1
d_call: TRBD1
v_call: TRBV4-1
clone_size: -
cdr3_aa: CASSPRDRSYTEAFF
cdr3_nt: TGCGCCAGCAGCCCCCGGGACAGATCCTACACTGAAGCTTTCTTT

j_call: TRBJ1-4
d_call: TRBD1
v_call: TRBV29-1
clone_size: -
cdr3_aa: CSVEGTGNEKLFF
cdr3_nt: TGCAGCGTTGAGGGGACAGGAAATGAAAAACTGTTTTTT

j_call: TRBJ1-2
d_call: -
v_call: TRBV6-1
clone_size: -
cdr3_aa: CASRQSYGYTF
cdr3_nt: TGTGCCAGCAGACAAAGCTATGGCTACACCTTC

j_call: TRBJ2-1
d_call: TRBD2
v_call: TRBV5-1
clone_size: -
cdr3_aa: CASSRGTSGRGNEQFF
cdr3_nt: TGCGCCAGCAGCAGGGGGACTAGCGGGAGGGGGAATGAGCAGTTCTTC

j_call: TRBJ2-6
d_call: TRBD2
v_call: TRBV4-3
clone_size: -
cdr3_aa: CASSSEGLADPSGANVLTF
cdr3_nt: TGCGCCAGCAGCAGTGAAGGTCTAGCGGACCCCTCTGGGGCCAACGTCCTGACTTTC

j_call: TRBJ2-4
d_call: TRBD2
v_call: TRBV4-1
clone_size: -
cdr3_aa: CASSPGLAGSAKNIQYF
cdr3_nt: TGCGCCAGCAGCCCGGGACTAGCGGGGTCAGCCAAAAACATTCAGTACTTC

j_call: TRBJ1-3
d_call: -
v_call: TRBV6-6
clone_size: -
cdr3_aa: CASSGGSSGNTIYF
cdr3_nt: TGTGCCAGCAGCGGCGGCAGCTCTGGAAACACCATATATTTT

j_call: TRBJ2-1
d_call: TRBD1
v_call: TRBV30
clone_size: -
cdr3_aa: CAWTRTGAQYEQFF
cdr3_nt: TGTGCCTGGACAAGGACAGGGGCCCAATATGAGCAGTTCTTC

j_call: TRBJ2-6
d_call: TRBD2
v_call: TRBV6-5
clone_size: -
cdr3_aa: CASSYGRVPGANVLTF
cdr3_nt: TGTGCCAGCAGTTACGGGAGGGTCCCTGGGGCCAACGTCCTGACTTTC

j_call: TRBJ2-7
d_call: -
v_call: TRBV11-3
clone_size: -
cdr3_aa: CASSGDTRSHEQYF
cdr3_nt: TGTGCCAGCAGCGGGGACACCAGGTCCCACGAGCAGTACTTC

j_call: TRBJ2-7
d_call: -
v_call: TRBV18
clone_size: -
cdr3_aa: CASSPQGRGNYEQYF
cdr3_nt: TGTGCCAGCTCGCCCCAGGGCAGGGGAAACTACGAGCAGTACTTC

j_call: TRBJ2-1
d_call: -
v_call: TRBV5-1
clone_size: -
cdr3_aa: CASSYRARNEQFF
cdr3_nt: TGCGCCAGCAGTTACAGGGCCAGGAATGAGCAGTTCTTC

j_call: TRBJ1-1
d_call: TRBD1
v_call: TRBV6-1
clone_size: -
cdr3_aa: CASRGTASAEAFF
cdr3_nt: TGTGCCAGCAGGGGGACAGCCTCGGCTGAAGCTTTCTTT

j_call: TRBJ2-1
d_call: TRBD2
v_call: TRBV4-2
clone_size: -
cdr3_aa: CASSQVGTSGANEQFF
cdr3_nt: TGTGCCAGCAGCCAAGTGGGGACTAGCGGAGCTAATGAGCAGTTCTTC

j_call: TRBJ1-2
d_call: -
v_call: TRBV29-1
clone_size: -
cdr3_aa: CSVPRGQPSRGYTF
cdr3_nt: TGCAGCGTCCCTAGAGGGCAGCCCTCTAGAGGCTACACCTTC

j_call: TRBJ1-1
d_call: TRBD1
v_call: TRBV6-6
clone_size: -
cdr3_aa: CATRPGQGPTLAFF
cdr3_nt: TGTGCCACTAGGCCGGGACAGGGCCCTACGCTTGCTTTCTTT

j_call: TRBJ1-2
d_call: TRBD1
v_call: TRBV18
clone_size: -
cdr3_aa: CASSRDRGNYGYTF
cdr3_nt: TGTGCCAGCTCACGGGACAGGGGGAACTATGGCTACACCTTC

j_call: TRBJ1-1
d_call: -
v_call: TRBV4-3
clone_size: -
cdr3_aa: CASSQGSEAFF
cdr3_nt: TGCGCCAGCAGCCAAGGCAGTGAAGCTTTCTTT

j_call: TRBJ2-5
d_call: -
v_call: TRBV7-9
clone_size: -
cdr3_aa: CASSFAAETQYF
cdr3_nt: TGTGCCAGCAGCTTCGCTGCGGAGACCCAGTACTTC

j_call: TRBJ1-2
d_call: TRBD1
v_call: TRBV4-2
clone_size: few
cdr3_aa: CASSRLGTGEGYTF
cdr3_nt: TGTGCCAGCAGCCGCCTTGGGACAGGGGAAGGCTACACCTTC

j_call: TRBJ2-5
d_call: -
v_call: TRBV27
clone_size: -
cdr3_aa: CASKESGGLGSAGEYF
cdr3_nt: TGTGCCAGCAAGGAATCCGGGGGGCTCGGGTCTGCGGGGGAGTACTTC

j_call: TRBJ1-2
d_call: -
v_call: TRBV19
clone_size: once
cdr3_aa: CASSPRGLLGGYTF
cdr3_nt: TGTGCCAGTAGTCCACGGGGACTATTGGGGGGCTACACCTTC

j_call: TRBJ1-1
d_call: TRBD1
v_call: TRBV27
clone_size: -
cdr3_aa: CASGGRGQPEAFF
cdr3_nt: TGTGCCAGCGGGGGCAGGGGGCAGCCTGAAGCTTTCTTT

j_call: TRBJ2-2
d_call: TRBD2
v_call: TRBV7-2
clone_size: once
cdr3_aa: CASSSGSTSGRGGELFF
cdr3_nt: TGTGCCAGCAGCTCCGGATCGACTAGTGGGAGGGGCGGGGAGCTGTTTTTT

j_call: TRBJ2-2
d_call: TRBD2
v_call: TRBV4-3
clone_size: -
cdr3_aa: CASSQDAQREGSTGELFF
cdr3_nt: TGCGCCAGCAGCCAAGATGCCCAGCGGGAGGGTAGCACCGGGGAGCTGTTTTTT

j_call: TRBJ1-2
d_call: TRBD1
v_call: TRBV6-1
clone_size: -
cdr3_aa: CASSGRQGFAGYTF
cdr3_nt: TGTGCCAGCAGTGGGAGACAGGGTTTCGCTGGCTACACCTTC

j_call: TRBJ1-2
d_call: -
v_call: TRBV7-3
clone_size: -
cdr3_aa: CASSLTREGGYTF
cdr3_nt: TGTGCCAGCAGCTTAACCAGGGAGGGTGGCTACACCTTC

j_call: TRBJ1-3
d_call: -
v_call: TRBV7-2
clone_size: -
cdr3_aa: CASSPQRATRNTIYF
cdr3_nt: TGTGCCAGCAGCCCCCAGAGGGCCACCCGAAACACCATATATTTT

j_call: TRBJ1-1
d_call: -
v_call: TRBV5-8
clone_size: -
cdr3_aa: CASNNMNTEAFF
cdr3_nt: TGTGCCAGCAATAATATGAACACTGAAGCTTTCTTT

j_call: TRBJ2-2
d_call: -
v_call: TRBV7-6
clone_size: -
cdr3_aa: CASSFRQPSSSGELFF
cdr3_nt: TGTGCCAGCAGCTTCCGACAGCCCTCCTCTTCCGGGGAGCTGTTTTTT

j_call: TRBJ2-3
d_call: TRBD2
v_call: TRBV4-1
clone_size: -
cdr3_aa: CASSHLLAGISTDTQYF
cdr3_nt: TGCGCCAGCAGCCACCTACTAGCGGGCATCAGCACAGATACGCAGTATTTT

j_call: TRBJ2-1
d_call: TRBD2
v_call: TRBV12-5
clone_size: -
cdr3_aa: CASGLVGSGGLSSYNEQFF
cdr3_nt: TGTGCTAGTGGTTTGGTAGGTAGCGGGGGGCTAAGCTCCTACAATGAGCAGTTCTTC

j_call: TRBJ2-1
d_call: TRBD1
v_call: TRBV30
clone_size: -
cdr3_aa: CAWSGQPYNEQFF
cdr3_nt: TGTGCCTGGTCGGGACAGCCCTACAATGAGCAGTTCTTC

j_call: TRBJ1-1
d_call: -
v_call: TRBV6-6
clone_size: -
cdr3_aa: CASSYSIRLGAFF
cdr3_nt: TGTGCCAGCAGTTACTCGATACGACTCGGGGCTTTCTTT

j_call: TRBJ1-6
d_call: -
v_call: TRBV7-6
clone_size: -
cdr3_aa: CASSLAPGGHLHF
cdr3_nt: TGTGCCAGCAGCTTAGCCCCCGGGGGGCACCTCCACTTT

j_call: TRBJ2-3
d_call: -
v_call: TRBV30
clone_size: -
cdr3_aa: CAWRESTDTQYF
cdr3_nt: TGTGCCTGGAGAGAGAGCACAGATACGCAGTATTTT

j_call: TRBJ1-2
d_call: -
v_call: TRBV4-2
clone_size: -
cdr3_aa: CASSPDYMVGYTF
cdr3_nt: TGTGCCAGCAGCCCGGACTATATGGTTGGCTACACCTTC

j_call: TRBJ1-2
d_call: TRBD1
v_call: TRBV6-5
clone_size: -
cdr3_aa: CASSYSGQAGYTF
cdr3_nt: TGTGCCAGCAGTTACTCGGGACAGGCTGGCTACACCTTC

j_call: TRBJ2-3
d_call: TRBD2
v_call: TRBV2
clone_size: -
cdr3_aa: CASGRLAGGSDTQYF
cdr3_nt: TGTGCCAGCGGTCGCCTAGCGGGAGGGTCAGATACGCAGTATTTT

j_call: TRBJ1-1
d_call: -
v_call: TRBV6-5
clone_size: -
cdr3_aa: CASSQRGGAAEAFF
cdr3_nt: TGTGCCAGCAGTCAAAGGGGGGGCGCCGCTGAAGCTTTCTTT

j_call: TRBJ2-2
d_call: -
v_call: TRBV6-1
clone_size: many
cdr3_aa: CASTRLVPGELFF
cdr3_nt: TGTGCCAGCACTAGGCTGGTTCCCGGGGAGCTGTTTTTT

j_call: TRBJ2-5
d_call: TRBD2
v_call: TRBV25-1
clone_size: -
cdr3_aa: CASSETSSGRAGRETQYF
cdr3_nt: TGTGCCAGCAGTGAAACGTCTAGCGGGAGGGCTGGTAGAGAGACCCAGTACTTC

j_call: TRBJ2-7
d_call: -
v_call: TRBV7-9
clone_size: once
cdr3_aa: CASSLAVAAYEQYF
cdr3_nt: TGTGCCAGCAGCTTAGCGGTGGCAGCCTACGAGCAGTACTTC

j_call: TRBJ2-1
d_call: -
v_call: TRBV11-3
clone_size: -
cdr3_aa: CASSLEFGWGRNNEQFF
cdr3_nt: TGTGCCAGCAGCTTAGAATTTGGGTGGGGCCGTAACAATGAGCAGTTCTTC

j_call: TRBJ2-1
d_call: TRBD2
v_call: TRBV7-2
clone_size: -
cdr3_aa: CASSSGGIYNEQFF
cdr3_nt: TGTGCCAGCAGCTCGGGGGGGATATACAATGAGCAGTTCTTC

j_call: TRBJ1-5
d_call: TRBD1
v_call: TRBV10-3
clone_size: -
cdr3_aa: CAISKDRLSNQPQHF
cdr3_nt: TGTGCCATCAGCAAGGACAGGCTAAGCAATCAGCCCCAGCATTTT

j_call: TRBJ1-1
d_call: -
v_call: TRBV20-1
clone_size: -
cdr3_aa: CSAARGSEAFF
cdr3_nt: TGCAGTGCTGCCAGGGGTTCGGAAGCTTTCTTT

j_call: TRBJ2-1
d_call: TRBD1
v_call: TRBV4-2
clone_size: -
cdr3_aa: CASSQGQGSYNEQFF
cdr3_nt: TGTGCCAGCAGCCAAGGACAGGGCTCCTACAATGAGCAGTTCTTC

j_call: TRBJ2-1
d_call: TRBD2
v_call: TRBV29-1
clone_size: -
cdr3_aa: CSVGGGSSPYEQFF
cdr3_nt: TGCAGCGTTGGAGGCGGGAGTTCCCCGTATGAGCAGTTCTTC

j_call: TRBJ2-3
d_call: -
v_call: TRBV13
clone_size: once
cdr3_aa: CASSLGRTYTDTQYF
cdr3_nt: TGTGCCAGCAGCTTAGGCCGGACTTACACAGATACGCAGTATTTT

j_call: TRBJ1-4
d_call: TRBD1
v_call: TRBV5-5
clone_size: -
cdr3_aa: CASSFWTGNEKLFF
cdr3_nt: TGTGCCAGCAGCTTTTGGACAGGGAATGAAAAACTGTTTTTT